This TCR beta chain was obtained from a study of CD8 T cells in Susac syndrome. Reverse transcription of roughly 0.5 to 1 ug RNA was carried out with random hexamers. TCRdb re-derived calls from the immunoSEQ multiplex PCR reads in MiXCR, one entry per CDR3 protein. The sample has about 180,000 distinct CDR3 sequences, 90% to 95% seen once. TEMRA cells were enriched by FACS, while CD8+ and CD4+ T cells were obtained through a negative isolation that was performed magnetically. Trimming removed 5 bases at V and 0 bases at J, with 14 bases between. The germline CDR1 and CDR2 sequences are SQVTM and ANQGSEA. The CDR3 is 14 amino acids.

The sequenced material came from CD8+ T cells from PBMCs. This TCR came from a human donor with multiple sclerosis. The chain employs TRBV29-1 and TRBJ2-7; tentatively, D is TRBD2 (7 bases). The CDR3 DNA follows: TGCAGCGTTTCTGGGGGGGACAACTCCTACGAGCAGTACTTC. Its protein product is CSVSGGDNSYEQYF.